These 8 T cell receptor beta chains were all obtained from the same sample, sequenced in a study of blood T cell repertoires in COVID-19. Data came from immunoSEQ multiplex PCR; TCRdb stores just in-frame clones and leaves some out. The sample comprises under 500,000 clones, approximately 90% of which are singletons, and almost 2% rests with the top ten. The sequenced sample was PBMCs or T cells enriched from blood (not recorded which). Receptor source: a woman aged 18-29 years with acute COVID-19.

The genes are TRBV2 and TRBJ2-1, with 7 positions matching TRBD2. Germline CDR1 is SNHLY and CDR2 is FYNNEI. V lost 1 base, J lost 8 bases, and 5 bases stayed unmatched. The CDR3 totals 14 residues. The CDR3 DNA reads TGTGCCAGCAGTGAAGGGGGGGGAGCATATGAGCAGTTCTTC. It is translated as CASSEGGGAYEQFF. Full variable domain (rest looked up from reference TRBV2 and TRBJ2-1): EPEVTQTPSHQVTQMGQEVILRCVPISNHLYFYWYRQILGQKVEFLVSFYNNEISEKSEIFDDQFSVERPDGSNFTLKIRSTKLEDSAMYFCASSEGGGAYEQFFGPGTRLTVL.

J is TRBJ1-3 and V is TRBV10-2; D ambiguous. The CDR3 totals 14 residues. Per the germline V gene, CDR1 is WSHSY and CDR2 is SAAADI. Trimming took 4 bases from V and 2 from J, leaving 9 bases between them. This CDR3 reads CASSAGMAGNTIYF. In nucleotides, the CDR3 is TGCGCCAGCAGTGCAGGAATGGCTGGAAACACCATATATTTT.

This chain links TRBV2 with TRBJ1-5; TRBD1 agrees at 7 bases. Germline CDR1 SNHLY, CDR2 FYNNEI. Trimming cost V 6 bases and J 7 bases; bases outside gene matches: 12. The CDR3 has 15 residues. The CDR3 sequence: CASRARDSKYQPQHF. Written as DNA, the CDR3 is TGTGCCAGCAGAGCCCGGGACAGTAAATACCAGCCCCAGCATTTT.

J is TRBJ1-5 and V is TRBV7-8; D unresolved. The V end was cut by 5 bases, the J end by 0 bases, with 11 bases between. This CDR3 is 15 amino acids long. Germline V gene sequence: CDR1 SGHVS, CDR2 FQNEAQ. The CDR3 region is CASSKAGLSNQPQHF. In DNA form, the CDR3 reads TGTGCCAGCAGCAAAGCGGGCCTTAGCAATCAGCCCCAGCATTTT.

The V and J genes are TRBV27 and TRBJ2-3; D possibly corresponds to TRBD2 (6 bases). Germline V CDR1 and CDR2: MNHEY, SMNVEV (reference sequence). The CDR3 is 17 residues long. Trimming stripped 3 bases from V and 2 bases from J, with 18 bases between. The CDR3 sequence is CASSFGLDGSSTDTQYF. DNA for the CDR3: TGTGCCAGCAGTTTCGGACTTGACGGGAGCTCCACAGATACGCAGTATTTT.

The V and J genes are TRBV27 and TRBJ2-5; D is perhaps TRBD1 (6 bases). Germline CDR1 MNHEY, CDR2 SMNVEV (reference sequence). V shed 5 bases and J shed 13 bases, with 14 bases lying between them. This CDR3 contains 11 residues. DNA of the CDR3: TGTGCCAGCAGTCTCGACAGGTTGTGGTACTTC. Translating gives CASSLDRLWYF.

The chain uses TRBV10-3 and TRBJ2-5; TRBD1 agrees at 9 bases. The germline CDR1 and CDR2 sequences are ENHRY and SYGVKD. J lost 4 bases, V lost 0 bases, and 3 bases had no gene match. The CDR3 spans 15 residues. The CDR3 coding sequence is TGTGCCATCAGTGAGTCCAAGGACAGGGGAGAGACCCAGTACTTC. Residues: CAISESKDRGETQYF.

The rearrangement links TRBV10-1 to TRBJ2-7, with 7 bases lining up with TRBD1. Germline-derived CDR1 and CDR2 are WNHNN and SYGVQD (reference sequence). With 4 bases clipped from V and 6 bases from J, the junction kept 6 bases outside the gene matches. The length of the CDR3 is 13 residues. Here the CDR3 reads CASSVIEGAEQYF. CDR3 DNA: TGCGCCAGCAGTGTCATTGAGGGGGCCGAGCAGTACTTC.